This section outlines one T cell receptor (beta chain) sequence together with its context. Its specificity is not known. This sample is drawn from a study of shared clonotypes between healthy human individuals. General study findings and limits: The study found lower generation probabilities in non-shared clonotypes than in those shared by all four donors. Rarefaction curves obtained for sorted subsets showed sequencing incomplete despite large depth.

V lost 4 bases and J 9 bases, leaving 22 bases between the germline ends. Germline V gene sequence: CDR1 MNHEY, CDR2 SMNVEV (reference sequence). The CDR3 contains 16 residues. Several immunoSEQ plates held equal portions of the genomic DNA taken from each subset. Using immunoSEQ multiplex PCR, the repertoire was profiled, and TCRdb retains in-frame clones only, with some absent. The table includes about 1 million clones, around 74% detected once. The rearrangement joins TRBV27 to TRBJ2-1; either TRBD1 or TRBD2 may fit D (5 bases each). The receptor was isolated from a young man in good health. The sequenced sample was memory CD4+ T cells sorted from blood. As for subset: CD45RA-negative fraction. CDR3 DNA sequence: TGTGCCAGCAGTTCATTAACCGGGACGCTTGGGGGTGAGCAGTTCTTC. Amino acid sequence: CASSSLTGTLGGEQFF.